This T cell receptor beta chain originates from a study of T cells in localized non-small cell lung cancer. The study's findings and limits: Adjacent lung was found to contain a median around 56 of the top 100 tumor clones.

To note about this clone: Its antigen remains unidentified.

The CDR3 is made up of 15 amino acids. Trimming at V came to 1 base and at J to 3 bases, leaving 6 bases not matched to a gene. Germline assignment: CDR1 SGHNT and CDR2 YYREEE (reference sequence). Sequencing was performed with immunoSEQ multiplex PCR; in TCRdb, only in-frame clones are kept and a portion is missing. The table lists some 30,000 clones, approximately 90% of them singletons. The TCR comes from a man between 40 and 70 years old with stage II lung adenocarcinoma. Sequenced here: PBMCs, sampled before any cancer treatment. The chain links TRBV5-4 to TRBJ2-7; 8 bases align to TRBD2. This CDR3 reads CASSLPAGEGYEQYF. The CDR3 nucleotides are TGTGCCAGCAGCTTGCCAGCGGGAGAAGGCTACGAGCAGTACTTC.